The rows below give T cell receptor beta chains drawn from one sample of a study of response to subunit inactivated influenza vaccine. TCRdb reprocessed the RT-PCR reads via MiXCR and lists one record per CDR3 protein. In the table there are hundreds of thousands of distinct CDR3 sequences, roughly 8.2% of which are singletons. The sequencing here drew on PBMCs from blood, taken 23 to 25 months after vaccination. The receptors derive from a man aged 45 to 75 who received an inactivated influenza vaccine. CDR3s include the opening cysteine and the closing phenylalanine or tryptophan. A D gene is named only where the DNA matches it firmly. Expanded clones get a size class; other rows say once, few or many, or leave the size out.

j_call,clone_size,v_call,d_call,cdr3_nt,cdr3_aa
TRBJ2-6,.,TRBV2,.,TGTGCCAGCAGAAGATTGGGAAGCTCTGGGGCCAACGTCCTGACTTTC,CASRRLGSSGANVLTF
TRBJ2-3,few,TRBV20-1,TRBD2,TGCAGTCTGGCACGCGGGAGGGGCACAGATACGCAGTATTTT,CSLARGRGTDTQYF
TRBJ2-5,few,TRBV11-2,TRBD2,TGTGCCAGCAGCCCGGGGACTACCCTCAGGGAGACCCAGTACTTC,CASSPGTTLRETQYF
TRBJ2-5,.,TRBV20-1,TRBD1,TGCAGTGCTAGTAGACCGGGACAGGGGGTGAGGGAGACCCAGTACTTC,CSASRPGQGVRETQYF
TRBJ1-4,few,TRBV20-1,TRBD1,TGCAGTGCTTCGGACAGGGGGAGAGAAAAACTGTTTTTT,CSASDRGREKLFF
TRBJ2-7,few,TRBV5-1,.,TGCGCCAGCAGCTTTTTGAGGGGATCCTACGAGCAGTACTTC,CASSFLRGSYEQYF
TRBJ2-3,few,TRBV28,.,TGTGCCAGCTCGCCCTCAGGGGCAGATACGCAGTATTTT,CASSPSGADTQYF
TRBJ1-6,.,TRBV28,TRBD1,TGTGCCAGCAGTTTACCGCAGGGGGTAGTCTCACCCCTCCACTTT,CASSLPQGVVSPLHF
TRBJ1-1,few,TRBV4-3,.,TGCGCCAGCAGCCAACAACAGAACACTGAAGCTTTCTTT,CASSQQQNTEAFF
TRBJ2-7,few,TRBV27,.,TGTGCCAGCAGTTCCATAAACAGCGAGCAGTACTTC,CASSSINSEQYF
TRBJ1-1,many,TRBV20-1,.,TGCAGTGCACTGGGGGGCCCAATTCATGAAGCTTTCTTT,CSALGGPIHEAFF